In this sample, the clone carrying this T cell receptor (beta chain) turned up a few times. This sample is part of a study of T cells after yellow fever vaccination. V trimming: 3 bases; J trimming: 3 bases; junction bases outside the gene matches: 8. Per germline, CDR1 LGHNA and CDR2 YSLEER. CDR3 length: 16 amino acids. TCRdb independently ran MiXCR on the 5' RACE reads; one entry per CDR3 protein. The table shows just under 600,000 distinct CDR3 sequences, with around an eighth occurring only once. This receptor was taken from a man aged 25-45 years who received the YFV17D yellow fever vaccine. This chain joins TRBV4-3 and TRBJ2-7, with TRBD1 identical over 10 bases. The sequencing used PBMCs, collected on the day of the yellow fever booster vaccination. CDR3 amino acids: CASSQAWGDRGYEQYF. CDR3 coding DNA: TGCGCCAGCAGCCAGGCCTGGGGGGACAGGGGCTACGAGCAGTACTTC.